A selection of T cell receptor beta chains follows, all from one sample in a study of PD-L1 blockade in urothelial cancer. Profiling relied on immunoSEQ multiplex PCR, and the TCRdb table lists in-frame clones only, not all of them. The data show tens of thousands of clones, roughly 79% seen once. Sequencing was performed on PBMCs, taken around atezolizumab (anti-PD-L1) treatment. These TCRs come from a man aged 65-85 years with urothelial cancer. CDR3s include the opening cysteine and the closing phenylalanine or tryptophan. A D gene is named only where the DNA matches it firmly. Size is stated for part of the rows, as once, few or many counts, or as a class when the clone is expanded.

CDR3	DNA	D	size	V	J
CASSLRQIDPSYEKLFF	TGTGCCAGTAGTCTCCGACAGATTGATCCCTCGTATGAAAAACTGTTTTTT	.	.	TRBV19	TRBJ1-4
CASSDKEVDGYTF	TGTGCCAGCAGCGATAAAGAGGTTGACGGCTACACCTTC	.	.	TRBV9	TRBJ1-2
CASSLGARDKAFF	TGCGCCAGCAGCTTGGGGGCAAGAGATAAAGCTTTCTTT	.	few	TRBV5-1	TRBJ1-1
CSVESSYEQYF	TGCAGCGTTGAGAGCTCCTACGAGCAGTACTTC	.	once	TRBV29-1	TRBJ2-7
CASSPHGSRNEQFF	TGTGCCAGCAGCCCCCACGGGAGTCGCAATGAGCAGTTCTTC	.	few	TRBV7-2	TRBJ2-1
CASSPTAQETGVHGYTF	TGTGCCAGCAGCCCAACCGCCCAGGAGACAGGGGTTCATGGCTACACCTTC	TRBD1	.	TRBV7-3	TRBJ1-2
CASLAGGQAYEQYF	TGTGCCAGCCTAGCGGGAGGCCAGGCCTACGAGCAGTACTTC	TRBD2	many	TRBV7-2	TRBJ2-7
CASSLSVGGPSYEQYF	TGTGCCAGCTCACTAAGCGTTGGGGGCCCCTCCTACGAGCAGTACTTC	.	.	TRBV18	TRBJ2-7
CAISYRGLAASTDTQYF	TGTGCCATCAGCTACAGGGGGTTAGCGGCAAGCACAGATACGCAGTATTTT	TRBD1	.	TRBV10-3	TRBJ2-3
CASSSRDSNNSPLHF	TGCGCCAGCAGCTCCCGGGACAGCAATAATTCACCCCTCCACTTT	TRBD1	.	TRBV5-1	TRBJ1-6
CASSLEGDEQYF	TGCGCCAGCAGCTTGGAAGGGGACGAGCAGTACTTC	.	.	TRBV5-1	TRBJ2-7
CASSAGTSGTEAFF	TGTGCCAGCAGTGCCGGGACATCGGGCACTGAAGCTTTCTTT	.	.	TRBV2	TRBJ1-1
CASGRQLLGGYTF	TGTGCCAGCGGACGACAGCTCCTTGGTGGCTACACCTTC	.	.	TRBV7-6	TRBJ1-2
CASSSDGGYYGYTF	TGCGCCAGCAGCTCGGACGGGGGGTACTATGGCTACACCTTC	.	.	TRBV5-1	TRBJ1-2
CASSLDPGQGNEKLFF	TGTGCCAGCAGCTTGGACCCGGGACAGGGTAATGAAAAACTGTTTTTT	TRBD1	.	TRBV5-4	TRBJ1-4
CASSLGQGFQETQYF	TGTGCCAGCAGCCTAGGACAGGGCTTCCAAGAGACCCAGTACTTC	TRBD1	.	TRBV7-9	TRBJ2-5
CASSPGGYEQYF	TGTGCCAGCAGCCCGGGGGGTTACGAGCAGTACTTC	TRBD2	.	TRBV7-6	TRBJ2-7
CASSRPNRASTDTQYF	TGTGCCAGCAGCCGACCGAACAGAGCTAGCACAGATACGCAGTATTTT	.	.	TRBV11-1	TRBJ2-3
CASSISRRQPQHF	TGTGCCAGTAGTATATCCAGGCGTCAGCCCCAGCATTTT	.	.	TRBV19	TRBJ1-5
CASGSTEGSDQPQHF	TGTGCTAGTGGTTCGACAGAAGGGTCCGATCAGCCCCAGCATTTT	.	.	TRBV12-5	TRBJ1-5
CASSLGLADTQYF	TGCGCCAGCAGCTTGGGACTAGCAGATACGCAGTATTTT	.	.	TRBV5-1	TRBJ2-3
CASSQVAYNEQFF	TGTGCCAGCAGCCAAGTCGCGTACAATGAGCAGTTCTTC	.	.	TRBV4-2	TRBJ2-1
CASSFPPNWRENQPQHF	TGTGCCAGCAGCTTTCCCCCGAACTGGAGGGAAAATCAGCCCCAGCATTTT	.	.	TRBV5-8	TRBJ1-5
CASSEGYPYEQYF	TGTGCCAGCAGTGAGGGCTATCCCTACGAGCAGTACTTC	.	.	TRBV2	TRBJ2-7
CASSLNRDRDTDTQYF	TGCGCCAGCAGCTTAAACCGGGACAGGGACACAGATACGCAGTATTTT	TRBD1	.	TRBV5-1	TRBJ2-3
CASSLTGGREQYF	TGTGCCAGCAGCTTGACAGGGGGCCGGGAGCAGTACTTC	TRBD1	few	TRBV7-3	TRBJ2-7
CASSPPWRGNYGYTF	TGTGCCAGTAGTCCCCCTTGGCGGGGTAACTATGGCTACACCTTC	.	.	TRBV19	TRBJ1-2
CASSTDREVFMNTEAFF	TGTGCCAGCAGCACGGACAGGGAGGTCTTCATGAACACTGAAGCTTTCTTT	TRBD1	.	TRBV5-5	TRBJ1-1
CASSPRDRATAGELFF	TGTGCCAGCAGCCCCAGGGACAGGGCGACAGCCGGGGAGCTGTTTTTT	TRBD1	.	TRBV5-4	TRBJ2-2
CASSFDRDTEAFF	TGTGCCAGCAGTTTTGACAGAGACACTGAAGCTTTCTTT	.	.	TRBV2	TRBJ1-1
CSVEEGWEPQPQHF	TGCAGCGTTGAGGAAGGGTGGGAGCCTCAGCCCCAGCATTTT	.	.	TRBV29-1	TRBJ1-5
CASTLPSSNTEAFF	TGTGCCAGCACCCTCCCAAGCTCGAACACTGAAGCTTTCTTT	.	.	TRBV5-6	TRBJ1-1
CASSRGGADTDTQYF	TGTGCCAGCAGCCGTGGAGGGGCGGACACAGATACGCAGTATTTT	.	.	TRBV11-2	TRBJ2-3
CASNSVSGSWSTGELFF	TGTGCCAGTAATTCCGTTAGCGGGAGTTGGAGCACCGGGGAGCTGTTTTTT	TRBD2	.	TRBV19	TRBJ2-2